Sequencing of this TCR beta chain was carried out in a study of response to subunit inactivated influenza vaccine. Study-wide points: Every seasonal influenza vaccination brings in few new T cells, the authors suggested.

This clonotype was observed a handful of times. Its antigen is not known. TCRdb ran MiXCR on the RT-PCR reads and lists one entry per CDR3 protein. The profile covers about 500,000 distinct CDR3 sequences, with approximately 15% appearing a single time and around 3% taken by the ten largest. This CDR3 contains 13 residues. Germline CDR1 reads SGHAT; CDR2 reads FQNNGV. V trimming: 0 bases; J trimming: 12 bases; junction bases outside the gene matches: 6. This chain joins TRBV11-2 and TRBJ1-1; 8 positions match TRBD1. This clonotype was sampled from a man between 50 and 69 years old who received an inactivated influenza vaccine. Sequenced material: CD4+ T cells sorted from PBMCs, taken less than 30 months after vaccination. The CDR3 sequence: CASSLERGTGPFF. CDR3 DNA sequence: TGTGCCAGCAGCTTAGAGCGGGGGACAGGACCTTTCTTT.